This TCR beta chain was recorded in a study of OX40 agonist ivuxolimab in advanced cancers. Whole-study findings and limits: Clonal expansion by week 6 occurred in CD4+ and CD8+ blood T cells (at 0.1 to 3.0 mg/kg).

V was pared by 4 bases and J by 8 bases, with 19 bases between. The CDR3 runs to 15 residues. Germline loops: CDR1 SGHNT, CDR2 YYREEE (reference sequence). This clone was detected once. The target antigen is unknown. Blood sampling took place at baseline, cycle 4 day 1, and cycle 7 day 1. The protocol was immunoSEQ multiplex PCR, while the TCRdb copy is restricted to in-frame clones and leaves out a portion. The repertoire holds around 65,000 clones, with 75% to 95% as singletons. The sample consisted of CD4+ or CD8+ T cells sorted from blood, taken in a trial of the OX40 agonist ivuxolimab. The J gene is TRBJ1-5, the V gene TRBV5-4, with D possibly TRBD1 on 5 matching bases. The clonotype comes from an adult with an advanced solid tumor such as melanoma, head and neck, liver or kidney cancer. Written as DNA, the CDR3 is TGTGCCAGCAGCCCCATGACAGATTCAATGGAGCCCCAGCATTTT. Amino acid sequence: CASSPMTDSMEPQHF.